This T cell receptor (beta chain) was captured by sequencing in a study of blood T cell repertoires in COVID-19. The CDR3 loop spans 14 amino acids. The germline gives CDR1 MNHNS, CDR2 SASEGT. Trimming took off 0 bases at V and 6 bases at J, with 6 bases between the two ends. TCRdb keeps only in-frame clones here, not all; method: immunoSEQ multiplex PCR. The sample has some 120,000 clones, roughly 74% seen once. Sequencing input: peripheral blood. This TCR derives from a man aged 80 or over with COVID-19, enrolled during active disease. This chain links TRBV6-1 with TRBJ1-6; D is unclear. The CDR3 DNA sequence: TGTGCCAGCAGTGAAGCGGGGAGTAATTCACCCCTCCACTTT. It codes for CASSEAGSNSPLHF.